The subject of this entry is one T cell receptor beta chain. The antigen is undetermined. FACS enriched CD8+ TEMRA cells, while bulk CD8+ and CD4+ were negatively isolated. With random hexamers, about 0.5 to 1 ug RNA was reverse transcribed. With immunoSEQ multiplex PCR, TCR beta CDR3 was amplified across 54 Vbeta and 13 Jbeta. TCRdb recomputed calls from the immunoSEQ multiplex PCR reads with MiXCR, one row per CDR3 protein. The sample holds 150,000 to 160,000 distinct CDR3 sequences; 95% to 96% are singletons and the top ten take 0.15%. The germline gives CDR1 LGHDT, CDR2 YNNKEL (reference sequence). V lost 4 bases, J lost 1 base, and 11 bases lay in between. There are 14 residues in the CDR3. The entry originates in a study of CD8 T cells in Susac syndrome. Whole-study findings and limits: It was acknowledged by the study that relatively few individuals were included in its TCR sequencing and HLA analysis.

This rearrangement joins TRBV3-1 to TRBJ2-7; tentatively, D is TRBD1 (5 bases). The sequence derives from a human donor with multiple sclerosis. Sequencing used CD8+ T cells from PBMCs. CDR3 protein: CASSRDSFSYEQYV. In nucleotides, the CDR3 is TGTGCCAGCAGCCGCGACAGTTTTTCCTACGAGCAGTACGTC.